One sample yielded the 26 T cell receptor beta chains listed below, sequenced in a study of memory CD4+ T cells and cytomegalovirus serostatus. Single viable CD3+CD4+CD8-CD45RO+ cells were sorted as the memory CD4+ T cells. The protocol was immunoSEQ multiplex PCR, while the TCRdb copy is restricted to in-frame clones and leaves out a portion. The data contain tens of thousands of clones, approximately 82% of them singletons. The sample was memory CD4+ T cells from blood. These receptors came from an adult in good health and CMV-seronegative. Some clones in this sample may be carry-over from other donors' samples.

The gene calls are TRBV6-1 and TRBJ2-1; D unresolved. The germline V gene has CDR1 MNHNS and CDR2 SASEGT. The CDR3 runs to 13 residues. Trimming removed 7 bases from V and 4 bases from J, with 11 bases in between. This chain's CDR3 is CASTLWVYNEQFF. CDR3 coding DNA: TGTGCCAGCACCCTATGGGTTTACAATGAGCAGTTCTTC.

The chain employs TRBV10-3 and TRBJ2-7; 8 positions match TRBD1. The germline gives CDR1 ENHRY, CDR2 SYGVKD. The CDR3 length is 17 residues. Trimming removed 0 bases from V and 3 bases from J; junction bases left unmatched: 10. CDR3 sequence (DNA): TGTGCCATCAGTGAGTCGATACCGGGGGACAGGTTCTACGAGCAGTACTTC. It codes for CAISESIPGDRFYEQYF.

The chain couples TRBV14 to TRBJ1-2; D gene unclear. Looked up from germline, CDR1 is SGHDN and CDR2 is FVKESK. The CDR3 sequence is 14 residues long. Trimming took off 1 base at V and 4 bases at J, with 10 bases between the two ends. The CDR3 DNA sequence: TGTGCCAGCAGCCAAGCCAGGACGAGCTATGGCTACACCTTC. Translated, it gives CASSQARTSYGYTF.

The rearrangement links TRBV7-2 to TRBJ2-3; D ambiguous. Germline CDR1 is SGHTA and CDR2 is FQGNSA. The CDR3 is 14 amino acids. V gave up 2 bases and J gave up 3 bases, with 9 bases separating them. The CDR3 DNA reads as TGTGCCAGCAGCTTATCAGTGATAACAGATACGCAGTATTTT. Its protein is CASSLSVITDTQYF.

This clone came up once. This chain uses TRBV2 with TRBJ2-1, with TRBD2 identical over 7 bases. The ends lost 6 bases at V and 7 bases at J; junction bases unmatched: 12. The CDR3 has 15 amino acids. From germline, CDR1 is SNHLY and CDR2 FYNNEI. In nucleotides, the CDR3 is TGTGCCAGCAGGGGGGAGGGCGTAAGGTTGAATGAGCAGTTCTTC. Protein: CASRGEGVRLNEQFF.

Many counts were recorded for this clone. The chain recombines TRBV7-6 with TRBJ1-6; D unresolved. V lost 5 bases, J lost 6 bases, and 8 bases lay in between. CDR1 is SGHVS and CDR2 is FNYEAQ in the germline V gene. This CDR3 is 13 amino acids long. The CDR3 bases are TGTGCCAGCAGCGGACGGGTTAATTCACCCCTCCACTTT. It codes for CASSGRVNSPLHF.

V and J are TRBV29-1 and TRBJ2-1; 11 bases align to TRBD2. The V gene's germline CDR1 is SQVTM and CDR2 ANQGSEA. Unmatched junction bases numbered 18, after V lost 4 bases and J lost 4 bases. This CDR3 has 19 residues. CDR3 in DNA: TGCAGCGTTGCCTCCTCGAGTAGCGGGAGGGCCATCAGGTACAATGAGCAGTTCTTC. This codes for CSVASSSSGRAIRYNEQFF.

V usage is TRBV18 and J usage is TRBJ1-5; D is perhaps TRBD1 (5 bases). The germline gives CDR1 KGHSH, CDR2 LQKENI. The CDR3 runs 15 residues. V dropped 0 bases and J dropped 4 bases, with 10 bases sitting between them. CDR3 sequence reads: CASSPPGPSNQPQHF. In DNA, the CDR3 is TGTGCCAGCTCACCACCGGGACCCAGTAATCAGCCCCAGCATTTT.

The chain combines TRBV10-3 with TRBJ2-1; D is uncertain. Deletions cut 5 bases from V and 3 bases from J, with 8 bases between. The germline CDR1 and CDR2 sequences are ENHRY and SYGVKD. The CDR3 is 13 residues long. The CDR3 is CAISSEFYNEQFF. The CDR3 DNA is TGTGCCATCAGTTCGGAATTCTACAATGAGCAGTTCTTC.

The chain couples TRBV5-1 to TRBJ1-2, with D tentatively TRBD1 (6 bases). CDR1 SGHRS and CDR2 YFSETQ come from the germline V gene. The CDR3 runs to 16 residues. The germline V and J ends were trimmed by 3 bases and 7 bases, with 22 bases remaining between them. Written as DNA, the CDR3 is TGCGCCAGCAGCTCCTTCGGGTCCGGGGGCGAGGGTGGCTACACCTTC. As protein: CASSSFGSGGEGGYTF.

The chain links TRBV27 to TRBJ2-1; 8 nucleotides line up with TRBD2. The trim removed 5 bases at V and 10 bases at J, leaving 4 bases unmatched. This CDR3 spans 12 amino acids. CDR1 and CDR2 from the germline V gene are MNHEY and SMNVEV (reference sequence). CDR3 sequence (DNA): TGTGCCAGCAGTCCAGCGGGAGAGGAGCAGTTCTTC. The encoded protein is CASSPAGEEQFF.

The V gene is TRBV15, the J gene TRBJ2-3; the D call may be TRBD1 or TRBD2 (5 bases each). CDR1 and CDR2 (germline): LNHNV, YYDKDF (reference sequence). Deletions cut 1 base from V and 3 bases from J, with 14 bases between. The CDR3 runs to 16 residues. The CDR3 DNA is TGTGCCACCAGCAGAGGAGGGGCGGTAAAGACAGATACGCAGTATTTT. Translation gives CATSRGGAVKTDTQYF.

CDR3 nucleotide sequence: TGCGCCAGCAGCCAAGGTTGGGGTATCGATAATTCACCCCTCCACTTT. Translation: CASSQGWGIDNSPLHF. This chain connects TRBV4-1 to TRBJ1-6, with D unresolved. The CDR3 is 16 residues long. The ends were cut back, 1 base at V and 5 bases at J, with 12 bases in the middle. The germline CDR1 and CDR2 sequences are MGHRA and YSYEKL.

This clone has a handful of counts. This rearrangement joins TRBV28 to TRBJ1-4, with a possible D match to TRBD1 (5 bases). This CDR3 is 13 amino acids long. Germline-derived CDR1 and CDR2 are MDHEN and SYDVKM. Trimming took 5 bases from V and 8 from J, leaving 12 bases between them. CDR3 in amino acids: CASSRGTLEKLFF. CDR3 DNA: TGTGCCAGCAGTCGAGGGACCTTGGAAAAACTGTTTTTT.

This clone showed up just a few times. This CDR3 is also generated by other DNA sequences in the sample. The chain carries TRBV29-1 and TRBJ1-3, with 7 positions matching TRBD1. The trim removed 4 bases at V and 1 base at J, leaving 4 bases unmatched. The CDR3 has 14 residues. Looked up from germline, CDR1 is SQVTM and CDR2 is ANQGSEA. The CDR3: CSVGQGGSGNTIYF. The CDR3 bases are TGCAGCGTTGGACAGGGAGGATCTGGAAACACCATATATTTT.

The V call is TRBV6-6, the J call TRBJ1-2; 8 bases fit TRBD1. CDR3 length equals 13 residues. The germline V gene has CDR1 MNHNY and CDR2 SVGAGI (reference sequence). J gave up 7 bases and V 7 bases, and 8 bases lay outside the gene matches. The DNA of the CDR3 is TGTGCCAGCACCGGGGACAGGATGATTGGCTACACCTTC. Encoded protein: CASTGDRMIGYTF.

This chain joins TRBV28 and TRBJ1-5; no clear D gene. Germline CDR1 is MDHEN and CDR2 is SYDVKM. This CDR3 has 15 residues. V dropped 2 bases and J dropped 9 bases, with 17 bases sitting between them. The CDR3 DNA reads TGTGCCAGCAGTTTAAGTTTTTGGGGAGGGAGGCCCCAGCATTTT. Its protein is CASSLSFWGGRPQHF.

The chain joins TRBV11-2 to TRBJ2-7; 8 nucleotides line up with TRBD2. This CDR3 has 18 residues. Trimming at V came to 1 base and at J to 2 bases, leaving 13 bases not matched to a gene. The germline V gene has CDR1 SGHAT and CDR2 FQNNGV. DNA of the CDR3: TGTGCCAGCAGCTTAGGATTGGCCTGGACTAGCCAGACCTACGAGCAGTACTTC. This translates into CASSLGLAWTSQTYEQYF.

The chain combines TRBV7-2 with TRBJ1-2, with 7 bases aligning to TRBD1. V was clipped by 4 bases and J by 8 bases; unmatched bases: 7. CDR1 and CDR2 (germline): SGHTA, FQGNSA. This CDR3 is built from 13 residues. In DNA form, the CDR3 reads TGTGCCAGCAGCTCCGACAGGGTGTTGGGCTACACCTTC. The encoded protein is CASSSDRVLGYTF.

The chain has TRBV30 and TRBJ2-7; D might be TRBD2 (5 bases). Trimming took off 6 bases at V and 3 bases at J, with 12 bases between the two ends. The CDR3 covers 12 residues. Germline CDR1 and CDR2: GTSNPN and SVGIG (reference sequence). The CDR3 reads CACQSGLYEQYF. CDR3 DNA: TGTGCCTGCCAGAGTGGACTCTACGAGCAGTACTTC.

The chain has TRBV27 and TRBJ1-5, with D maybe TRBD1 (6 bases). Germline CDR1 and CDR2: MNHEY and SMNVEV (reference sequence). Trimming stripped 6 bases from V and 9 bases from J, with 18 bases between. The CDR3 runs 14 residues. The CDR3, as DNA: TGTGCCAGCAGGTCTAGGACAGACCTAGGGCCCCAGCATTTT. It translates to CASRSRTDLGPQHF.

V is TRBV10-3 and J is TRBJ1-1, with D possibly being TRBD1 (5 bases). V was trimmed by 5 bases and J by 1 base, leaving 8 bases between them. CDR1 is ENHRY, CDR2 SYGVKD, per germline. The CDR3 covers 13 residues. CDR3 nucleotide sequence: TGTGCCATCAGTAAACAGGCGAACACTGAAGCTTTCTTT. It codes for CAISKQANTEAFF.

The rearrangement links TRBV13 to TRBJ1-5; D uncertain. The CDR3 totals 13 residues. Germline V lookup: CDR1 PRHDT, CDR2 FYEKMQ (reference sequence). With 2 bases removed from V and 2 bases from J, the gap between germline ends came to 4 bases. CDR3 in amino acids: CASSLSRNQPQHF. CDR3 sequence (DNA): TGTGCCAGCAGCTTATCCCGCAATCAGCCCCAGCATTTT.

This sequence joins TRBV15 and TRBJ2-2; the D gene is possibly TRBD2 (5 bases). This CDR3 has 15 residues. Germline CDR1 reads LNHNV; CDR2 reads YYDKDF (reference sequence). The V gene lost 0 bases and the J gene lost 4 bases, with 9 bases spanning the gap. In DNA, the CDR3 is TGTGCCACCAGCAGAGATCTCGGGGTCACCGGGGAGCTGTTTTTT. It is translated as CATSRDLGVTGELFF.

This chain connects TRBV6-1 to TRBJ2-7, with 7 bases matching TRBD1. The CDR3 totals 15 residues. J gave up 6 bases and V 5 bases, and 13 bases lay outside the gene matches. Germline CDR1 MNHNS, CDR2 SASEGT. CDR3 coding DNA: TGTGCCAGCAGTCCCGGCCCCATCGCAGGGGGCGAGCAGTACTTC. It codes for CASSPGPIAGGEQYF.

DNA of the CDR3: TGTGCCAGCAGCCGGGGGACAGGGGGTAGGGAAGAGACCCAGTACTTC. Translated: CASSRGTGGREETQYF. This sequence joins TRBV4-2 and TRBJ2-5, with 11 bases fitting TRBD1. The CDR3 length is 16 residues. CDR1 and CDR2 (germline): LGHNA, YNFKEQ. After removal of 4 bases from V and 3 bases from J, the junction contained 7 bases not matched to a gene.